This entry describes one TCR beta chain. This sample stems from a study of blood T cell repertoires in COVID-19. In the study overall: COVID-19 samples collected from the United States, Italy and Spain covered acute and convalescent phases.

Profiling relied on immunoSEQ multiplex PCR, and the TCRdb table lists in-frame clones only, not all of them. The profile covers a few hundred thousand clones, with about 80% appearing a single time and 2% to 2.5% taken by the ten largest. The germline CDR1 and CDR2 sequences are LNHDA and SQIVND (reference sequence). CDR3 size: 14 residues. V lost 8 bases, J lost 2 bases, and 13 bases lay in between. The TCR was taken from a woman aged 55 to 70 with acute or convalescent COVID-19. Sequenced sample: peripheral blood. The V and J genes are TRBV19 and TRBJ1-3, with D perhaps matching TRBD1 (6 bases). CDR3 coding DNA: TGTGCCAGTGGCTCCAGGGGCACTGGAAACACCATATATTTT. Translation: CASGSRGTGNTIYF.